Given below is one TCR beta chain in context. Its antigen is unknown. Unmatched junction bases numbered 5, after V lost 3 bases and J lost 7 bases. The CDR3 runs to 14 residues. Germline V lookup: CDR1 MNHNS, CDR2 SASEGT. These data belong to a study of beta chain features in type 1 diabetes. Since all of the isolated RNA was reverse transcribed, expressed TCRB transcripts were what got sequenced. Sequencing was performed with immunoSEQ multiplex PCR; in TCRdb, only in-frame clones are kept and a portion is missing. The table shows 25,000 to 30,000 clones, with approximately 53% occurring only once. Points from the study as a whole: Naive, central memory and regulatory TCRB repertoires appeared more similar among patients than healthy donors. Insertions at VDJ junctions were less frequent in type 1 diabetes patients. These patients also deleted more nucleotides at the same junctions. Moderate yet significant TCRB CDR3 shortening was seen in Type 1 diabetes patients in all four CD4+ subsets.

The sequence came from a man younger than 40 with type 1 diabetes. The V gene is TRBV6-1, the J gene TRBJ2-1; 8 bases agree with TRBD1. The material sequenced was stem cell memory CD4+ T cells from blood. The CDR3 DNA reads TGTGCCAGCAGTGACGGACAGGGTAGGAATGAGCAGTTCTTC. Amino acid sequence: CASSDGQGRNEQFF.